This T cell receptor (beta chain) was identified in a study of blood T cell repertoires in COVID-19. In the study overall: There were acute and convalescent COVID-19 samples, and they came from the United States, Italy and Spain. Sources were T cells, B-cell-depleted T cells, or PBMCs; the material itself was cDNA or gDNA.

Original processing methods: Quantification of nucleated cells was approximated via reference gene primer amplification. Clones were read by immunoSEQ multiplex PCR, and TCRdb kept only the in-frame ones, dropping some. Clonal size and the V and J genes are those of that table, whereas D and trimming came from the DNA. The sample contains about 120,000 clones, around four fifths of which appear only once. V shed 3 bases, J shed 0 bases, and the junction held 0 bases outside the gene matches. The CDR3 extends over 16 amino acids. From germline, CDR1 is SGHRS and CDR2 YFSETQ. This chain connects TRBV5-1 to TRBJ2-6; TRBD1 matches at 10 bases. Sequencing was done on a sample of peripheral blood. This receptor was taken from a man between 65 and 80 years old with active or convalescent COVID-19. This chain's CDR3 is CASSWDRGSGANVLTF. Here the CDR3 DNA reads TGCGCCAGCAGCTGGGACAGGGGCTCTGGGGCCAACGTCCTGACTTTC. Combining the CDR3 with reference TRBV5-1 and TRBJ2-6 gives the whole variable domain KAGVTQTPRYLIKTRGQQVTLSCSPISGHRSVSWYQQTPGQGLQFLFEYFSETQRNKGNFPGRFSGRQFSNSRSEMNVSTLELGDSALYLCASSWDRGSGANVLTFGAGSRLTVL.